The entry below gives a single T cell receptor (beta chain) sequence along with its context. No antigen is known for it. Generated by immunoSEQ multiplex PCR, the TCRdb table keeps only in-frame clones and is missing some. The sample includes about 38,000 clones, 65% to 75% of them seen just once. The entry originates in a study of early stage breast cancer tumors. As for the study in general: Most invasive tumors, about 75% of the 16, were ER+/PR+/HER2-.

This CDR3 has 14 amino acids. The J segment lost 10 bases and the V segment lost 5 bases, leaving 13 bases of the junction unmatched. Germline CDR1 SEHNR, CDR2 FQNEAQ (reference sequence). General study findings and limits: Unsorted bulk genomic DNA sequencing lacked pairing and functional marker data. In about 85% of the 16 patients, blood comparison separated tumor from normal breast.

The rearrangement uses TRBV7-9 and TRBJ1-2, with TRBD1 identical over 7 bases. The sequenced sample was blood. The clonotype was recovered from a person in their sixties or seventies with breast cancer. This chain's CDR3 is CASSPVSGTVHYTF. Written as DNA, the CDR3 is TGTGCCAGCAGCCCGGTTTCCGGGACAGTCCACTACACCTTC.